What follows are 19 T cell receptor beta chains derived from one specimen sequenced in a study of cytomegalovirus exposure and HLA in healthy donors. PCR primers comprised 60 Vbeta and 13 Jbeta primers. Method: immunoSEQ multiplex PCR; TCRdb's copy keeps in-frame clones and lacks some. The sample contains 110,000 to 150,000 clones, more than 75% of which appear only once. What was sequenced was PBMCs. Every receptor here comes from a man between 18 and 35 years old in good health and CMV-seronegative.

This clone was seen just once. V is TRBV7-9 and J is TRBJ2-5; tentatively, D is TRBD1 (5 bases). The DNA end lines up better with TRBJ2-7; the J call may be wrong. Germline V gene lookup returns CDR1 SEHNR and CDR2 FQNEAQ (reference sequence). The length of the CDR3 is 16 residues. The CDR3 reads CASSIIGDGASYEQYF. CDR3 DNA: TGTGCCAGCAGCATTATAGGGGATGGGGCATCCTACGAGCAGTACTTC.

The CDR3 loop reads CASSQGGTGSGNTIYF. As DNA, the CDR3 is TGTGCCAGCAGCCAAGGGGGGACAGGATCTGGAAACACCATATATTTT. J is TRBJ1-3 and V is TRBV4-2; 8 bases fit TRBD1. After removal of 1 base from V and 1 base from J, the junction contained 3 bases not matched to a gene. Germline V lookup: CDR1 LGHNA, CDR2 YNFKEQ. The CDR3 sequence is 16 residues long.

This clone was counted only a few times. The CDR3 region is CASRGRTTSHWFF. The CDR3 coding sequence is TGTGCCAGCAGGGGGAGGACAACGTCGCATTGGTTCTTC. The genes are TRBV2 and TRBJ2-1, with D tentatively TRBD2 (6 bases). The CDR3 has 13 residues. V lost 6 bases and J 15 bases, leaving 21 bases between the germline ends. Germline values: CDR1 SNHLY, CDR2 FYNNEI. Supplemented by reference TRBV2 and TRBJ2-1, the full variable domain reads EPEVTQTPSHQVTQMGQEVILRCVPISNHLYFYWYRQILGQKVEFLVSFYNNEISEKSEIFDDQFSVERPDGSNFTLKIRSTKLEDSAMYFCASRGRTTSHWFFGPGTRLTVL.

This clone was picked up a small number of times. The chain recombines TRBV27 with TRBJ1-1; D perhaps matches TRBD1 (6 bases). The CDR3 length is 15 residues. The V gene's germline CDR1 is MNHEY and CDR2 SMNVEV (reference sequence). V lost 6 bases to trimming and J lost 4 bases, with 18 bases between them. The CDR3 coding sequence is TGTGCCAGCAGCGCGCACTACTCACAGGGCACTGAAGCTTTCTTT. Translation: CASSAHYSQGTEAFF.

The rearrangement links TRBV9 to TRBJ2-1; D is unclear. The CDR3 loop spans 12 amino acids. Germline CDR1 SGDLS, CDR2 YYNGEE. Between the trimmed V and J ends, which lost 3 bases and 10 bases, there was a span of 11 bases. CDR3 sequence reads: CASSGYFAEQFF. CDR3 nucleotides: TGTGCCAGCAGCGGTTACTTCGCGGAGCAGTTCTTC. Supplemented by reference TRBV9 and TRBJ2-1, the full variable domain reads DSGVTQTPKHLITATGQRVTLRCSPRSGDLSVYWYQQSLDQGLQFLIQYYNGEERAKGNILERFSAQQFPDLHSELNLSSLELGDSALYFCASSGYFAEQFFGPGTRLTVL.

This clone was found once. The V gene is TRBV5-1, the J gene TRBJ1-4; the match to TRBD1 covers 8 bases. With 9 bases clipped from V and 0 bases from J, the junction kept 13 bases outside the gene matches. CDR3 size: 17 residues. Germline V gene data show CDR1 as SGHRS and CDR2 as YFSETQ. The CDR3, as DNA: TGCGCCACCTCGGACGGACAGGGACTTGCAACTAATGAAAAACTGTTTTTT. The encoded protein is CATSDGQGLATNEKLFF.

The chain employs TRBV7-9 and TRBJ1-2, with TRBD1 matching 8 bases. This CDR3 region has 14 residues. Looked up from germline, CDR1 is SEHNR and CDR2 is FQNEAQ (reference sequence). Losses at the gene ends were 2 bases for V and 8 bases for J; bases not matched to a gene: 7. CDR3 sequence reads: CASSLMAGGDGYTF. The CDR3 region has the DNA TGTGCCAGCAGCTTAATGGCAGGGGGCGACGGCTACACCTTC.

The chain is built from TRBV6-5 and TRBJ1-2; TRBD1 is a possible D gene (6 bases). In germline, CDR1 is MNHEY, CDR2 SVGAGI. The ends were cut back, 10 bases at V and 6 bases at J, with 15 bases in the middle. The CDR3 covers 12 residues. The CDR3 loop is CATRTGSNGYTF. The CDR3 nucleotides are TGTGCCACAAGAACAGGGAGTAATGGCTACACCTTC.

This clone was observed many times. The chain carries TRBV5-1 and TRBJ2-1; the match to TRBD2 covers 7 bases. The CDR3 is made up of 15 amino acids. V gave up 4 bases and J gave up 4 bases; unmatched junction bases: 8. CDR1 and CDR2 from the germline V gene are SGHRS and YFSETQ. Here the CDR3 reads CASSMGSSGYNEQFF. The CDR3 coding sequence is TGCGCCAGCAGCATGGGGTCTAGCGGATACAATGAGCAGTTCTTC.

The chain employs TRBV2 and TRBJ1-1; TRBD1 matches at 9 bases. After removal of 7 bases from V and 3 bases from J, the junction contained 12 bases not matched to a gene. The CDR3 extends over 16 amino acids. Germline-derived CDR1 and CDR2 are SNHLY and FYNNEI. The CDR3 reads CASKTPGQGLYTEAFF. Written as DNA, the CDR3 is TGTGCCAGCAAAACCCCGGGACAGGGTCTTTACACTGAAGCTTTCTTT. Full variable domain (rest looked up from reference TRBV2 and TRBJ1-1): EPEVTQTPSHQVTQMGQEVILRCVPISNHLYFYWYRQILGQKVEFLVSFYNNEISEKSEIFDDQFSVERPDGSNFTLKIRSTKLEDSAMYFCASKTPGQGLYTEAFFGQGTRLTVV.

The rearrangement joins TRBV29-1 to TRBJ1-1; no clear D gene. V gave up 4 bases and J gave up 6 bases, with 12 bases separating them. Germline lookup yields CDR1 SQVTM and CDR2 ANQGSEA. This CDR3 is 12 amino acids long. The CDR3 here is CSVGRRSAEAFF. CDR3 sequence (DNA): TGCAGCGTTGGCCGGCGGTCTGCTGAAGCTTTCTTT.

The chain joins TRBV7-2 to TRBJ1-1; TRBD1 is a possible D gene (5 bases). Looked up from germline, CDR1 is SGHTA and CDR2 is FQGNSA. The CDR3 runs to 17 residues. Trimming shortened V by 5 bases and J by 3 bases, and 22 bases separated the two germline ends. The CDR3 coding sequence is TGTGCCAGCAGCCCCGGGCGCAAGGGGCCGATGGACACTGAAGCTTTCTTT. This encodes CASSPGRKGPMDTEAFF.

Note on this clone: The junction and the germline gene differ at one end; a read error may be behind it. This chain links TRBV15 with TRBJ1-2; D uncertain. The CDR3 contains 10 residues. The germline CDR1 and CDR2 sequences are LNHNV and YYDKDF (reference sequence). CDR3 amino acids: CATSRPSGVF. The CDR3 DNA sequence: TGTGCCACCAGCAGACCCTCCGGGGTTTTC.

The CDR3 here is CASSYSRDNQPQHF. CDR3 bases: TGTGCCAGCAGTTACTCGCGGGACAATCAGCCCCAGCATTTT. V is TRBV6-5 and J is TRBJ1-5; no clear D. Germline V gene sequence: CDR1 MNHEY, CDR2 SVGAGI. This CDR3 region has 14 residues. The ends were cut back, 0 bases at V and 3 bases at J, with 6 bases in the middle.

The CDR3 sequence: CASSAPRQGYEQYF. The CDR3 bases are TGTGCCAGCAGCGCTCCGAGACAGGGTTACGAGCAGTACTTC. The chain links TRBV5-5 to TRBJ2-7, with 7 bases that match TRBD1. Losses at the gene ends were 4 bases for V and 4 bases for J; bases not matched to a gene: 8. This CDR3 has 14 residues. Germline V gene lookup returns CDR1 SGHKS and CDR2 YYEKEE (reference sequence).

The J gene is TRBJ2-7, the V gene TRBV7-8; 7 nucleotides align to TRBD2. The germline gives CDR1 SGHVS, CDR2 FQNEAQ. There are 18 residues in the CDR3. V lost 0 bases and J lost 2; bases outside the gene matches: 13. CDR3 sequence reads: CASSLARSSLAQTYEQYF. The CDR3 DNA sequence: TGTGCCAGCAGCTTAGCGAGGTCGTCACTAGCGCAAACCTACGAGCAGTACTTC.

The CDR3 sequence is CASSLMWTEAFF. As DNA, the CDR3 is TGTGCCAGCAGCTTGATGTGGACAGAAGCTTTCTTT. The J gene is TRBJ1-1, the V gene TRBV5-6; TRBD1 is a possible D gene (5 bases). Germline V gene sequence: CDR1 SGHDT, CDR2 YYEEEE. Trimming took 1 base from V and 8 from J, leaving 9 bases between them. This CDR3 has 12 residues.

This clone turned up a few times. The rearrangement links TRBV30 to TRBJ2-7, with 9 bases lining up with TRBD2. Germline CDR1 GTSNPN, CDR2 SVGIG (reference sequence). CDR3 length: 16 amino acids. V lost 2 bases, J lost 2 bases, and 10 bases stayed unmatched. The CDR3 here is CAWSFGSGSPPYEQYF. CDR3 in DNA: TGTGCCTGGAGTTTTGGTAGCGGGAGTCCTCCCTACGAGCAGTACTTC.

The gene calls are TRBV27 and TRBJ2-7, with unresolved D. This CDR3 spans 12 amino acids. Per the germline V gene, CDR1 is MNHEY and CDR2 is SMNVEV (reference sequence). The V end lost 8 bases, the J end lost 6 bases, and 14 bases lay between the germline ends. CDR3 coding DNA: TGTGCCAGCTACGGTATGGGCCTCGAGCAGTACTTC. Translating it yields CASYGMGLEQYF.